Each of the 13 T cell receptor beta chains below was sequenced from the same sample in a study of early T cells in non-severe SARS-CoV-2 infection. TCRdb fed the 5' RACE reads into MiXCR, producing one record per CDR3 protein. The profile shows 53,000 or so distinct CDR3 sequences, 12% of them singletons. The specimen comprised whole blood, sampled at baseline. These receptors all stem from an adult who was a healthcare worker with PCR-confirmed SARS-CoV-2 infection or an uninfected control (not recorded which).

This clonotype was observed at least ten times. The J gene is TRBJ1-4, the V gene TRBV6-5, with D maybe TRBD1 (6 bases). With 0 bases removed from V and 8 bases from J, the gap between germline ends came to 10 bases. The CDR3 has 14 amino acids. The germline V gene has CDR1 MNHEY and CDR2 SVGAGI. The CDR3 protein is CASSYSGGREKLFF. CDR3 bases: TGTGCCAGCAGTTACTCTGGGGGCCGCGAAAAACTGTTTTTT.

The chain employs TRBV11-2 and TRBJ2-4; D is perhaps TRBD1 or TRBD2 (5 bases each). Trimming shortened V by 1 base and J by 1 base, and 11 bases separated the two germline ends. The V gene's germline CDR1 is SGHAT and CDR2 FQNNGV. The CDR3 totals 16 residues. CDR3 sequence (DNA): TGTGCCAGCAGCTTAGCAGGGACGGGGGCCAAAAACATTCAGTACTTC. Protein product: CASSLAGTGAKNIQYF.

The chain employs TRBV27 and TRBJ2-2, with 8 bases matching TRBD1. The V segment lost 5 bases and the J segment 2 bases; nucleotides outside the gene matches: 13. Germline CDR1 is MNHEY and CDR2 is SMNVEV (reference sequence). The CDR3 is made up of 18 amino acids. In DNA form, the CDR3 reads TGTGCCAGCAGTGCAACCGGGACAGGCTTCGTAAACACCGGGGAGCTGTTTTTT. As protein: CASSATGTGFVNTGELFF.

V usage is TRBV10-3 and J usage is TRBJ2-7; D may be TRBD2 (6 bases). Germline loops: CDR1 ENHRY, CDR2 SYGVKD. The CDR3 is 13 residues long. The V end lost 1 base, the J end lost 12 bases, and 16 bases lay between the germline ends. CDR3 in amino acids: CAISEFSYAGMYF. The CDR3 bases are TGTGCCATCAGTGAGTTCAGTTACGCGGGAATGTACTTC.

The CDR3 loop reads CASSFGPDQPQHF. The DNA of the CDR3 is TGTGCCAGCAGCTTTGGGCCGGATCAGCCCCAGCATTTT. The rearrangement links TRBV7-2 to TRBJ1-5; D ambiguous. In germline, CDR1 is SGHTA, CDR2 FQGNSA. This CDR3 has 13 amino acids. Trimming cost V 3 bases and J 5 bases, with 8 bases left between them.

The chain recombines TRBV20-1 with TRBJ2-5; D may be TRBD1 (6 bases). The CDR3 consists of 13 residues. CDR1 is DFQATT, CDR2 SNEGSKA, per germline (reference sequence). V lost 6 bases to trimming and J lost 6 bases, with 17 bases between them. The CDR3 region has the DNA TGCAGTGCCCTCCATTCAGGGGATAAGACCCAGTACTTC. Amino acids: CSALHSGDKTQYF.

This clonotype was seen more than once but under ten times. CDR3 in DNA: TGCGCCAGCAGTGAGTCGACATGGGGGGCGGGCACCGGGGAGCTGTTTTTT. Translated: CASSESTWGAGTGELFF. The chain joins TRBV10-2 to TRBJ2-2, with D possibly being TRBD1 or TRBD2 (6 bases each). The CDR3 is made up of 17 amino acids. V was cut by 0 bases and J by 4 bases, with 15 bases left in between. Germline loops: CDR1 WSHSY, CDR2 SAAADI.

This clonotype turned up a few times. The chain recombines TRBV2 with TRBJ2-1; 14 bases map to TRBD2. Trimming cost V 6 bases and J 10 bases; bases outside gene matches: 8. CDR1 and CDR2 (germline): SNHLY, FYNNEI. This CDR3 has 15 amino acids. As DNA, the CDR3 is TGTGCCAGCAGGGATAAGACTAGCGGGAGGGACGAGCAGTTCTTC. Translating it yields CASRDKTSGRDEQFF.

This clonotype has only a few counts. The chain couples TRBV20-1 to TRBJ2-6, with 7 bases fitting TRBD1. The length of the CDR3 is 18 residues. Losses at the gene ends were 5 bases for V and 2 bases for J; bases not matched to a gene: 15. CDR1 is DFQATT and CDR2 is SNEGSKA in the germline V gene (reference sequence). The CDR3: CSAERQGVGRTGANVLTF. Here the CDR3 DNA reads TGCAGTGCTGAACGTCAGGGGGTAGGACGAACTGGGGCCAACGTCCTGACTTTC.

There are a few counts of this clonotype. V and J are TRBV11-2 and TRBJ2-1; 11 bases agree with TRBD2. The CDR3 runs 13 residues. The V gene end was trimmed by 3 bases and the J gene end by 10 bases; junction bases not matched to a gene: 2. Germline V gives CDR1 SGHAT, CDR2 FQNNGV. CDR3 protein: CASSFLAGGEQFF. The CDR3 DNA is TGTGCCAGCAGCTTCTTAGCGGGAGGGGAGCAGTTCTTC.

The table lists this clonotype with a few counts. The genes are TRBV7-6 and TRBJ2-7, with TRBD1 identical over 10 bases. The CDR3 extends over 16 amino acids. The trim removed 5 bases at V and 3 bases at J, leaving 10 bases unmatched. Germline V gene sequence: CDR1 SGHVS, CDR2 FNYEAQ. CDR3 amino acids: CASSPDRGRTNYEQYF. CDR3 nucleotides: TGTGCCAGCAGCCCAGACAGGGGGCGCACGAACTACGAGCAGTACTTC.

J is TRBJ1-1 and V is TRBV10-1, with D possibly matching TRBD1 (5 bases). Germline V gene sequence: CDR1 WNHNN, CDR2 SYGVQD (reference sequence). Trimming took off 2 bases at V and 1 base at J, with 5 bases between the two ends. The CDR3 is made up of 13 amino acids. CDR3 nucleotides: TGCGCCAGCAGTGAGCAGGGGAACACTGAAGCTTTCTTT. It codes for CASSEQGNTEAFF.

The chain recombines TRBV3-1 with TRBJ2-7; 7 nucleotides agree with TRBD1. The length of the CDR3 is 14 residues. Germline values: CDR1 LGHDT, CDR2 YNNKEL (reference sequence). J lost 4 bases, V lost 4 bases, and 7 bases had no gene match. Here the CDR3 reads CASSRTGDGYEQYF. In nucleotides, the CDR3 is TGTGCCAGCAGCCGAACAGGGGATGGGTACGAGCAGTACTTC.